This TCR beta chain was observed in a study of blood T cell repertoires in COVID-19. Some clones are missing from TCRdb's copy, which holds only in-frame ones; the method was immunoSEQ multiplex PCR. The table shows 120,000 or so clones, with roughly four fifths occurring only once. Per germline, CDR1 SGHRS and CDR2 YFSETQ. V shed 3 bases and J 4 bases; nucleotides not matched to a gene: 3. The length of the CDR3 is 14 residues. What was sequenced was peripheral blood. The TCR originated in a human donor in a cohort sampled during active COVID-19. The chain links TRBV5-1 to TRBJ2-7; TRBD1 aligns across 11 bases. CDR3 in DNA: TGCGCCAGCAGCTGGACAGGGGGCGATTACGAGCAGTACTTC. Amino acids: CASSWTGGDYEQYF.